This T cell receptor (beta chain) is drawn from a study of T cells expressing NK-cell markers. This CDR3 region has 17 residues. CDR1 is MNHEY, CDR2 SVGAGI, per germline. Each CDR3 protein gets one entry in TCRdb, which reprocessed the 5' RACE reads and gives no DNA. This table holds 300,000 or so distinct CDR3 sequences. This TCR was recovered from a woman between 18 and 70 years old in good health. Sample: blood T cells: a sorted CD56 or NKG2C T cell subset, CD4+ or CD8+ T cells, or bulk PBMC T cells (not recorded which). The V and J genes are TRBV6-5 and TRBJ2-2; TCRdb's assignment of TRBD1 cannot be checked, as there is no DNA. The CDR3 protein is CASSYSPDSANTGELFF.